This section outlines one T cell receptor (beta chain) sequence together with its context. Its specific antigen is unknown. No base qualities exist here, and no much larger clone lies one base off it. The trial excluded patients who had a history of autoimmune disease or were on systemic immunosuppression. Peripheral blood for TCR sequencing was collected from all dose cohorts at baseline, on cycle 4 day 1, and on cycle 7 day 1. Samples were obtained from an open-label, multicenter, first-in-human phase I dose-escalation trial of ivuxolimab. Adults with locally advanced or metastatic head and neck squamous cell, hepatocellular, melanoma or renal cell carcinoma were enrolled in the trial. Before TCR sequencing, CD4+ T cells and CD8+ T cells were sorted from peripheral blood as separate populations. This record belongs to a study of OX40 agonist ivuxolimab in advanced cancers. Notes on the research overall: Ivuxolimab was an agonistic, fully human IgG2 monoclonal antibody directed against OX40 (CD134), a costimulatory receptor. Of the approximately 50 dose-escalation patients, hepatocellular carcinoma was present in some 19, melanoma in approximately 15, renal cell carcinoma in 9 and head and neck cancer in 9. A male proportion of roughly 80% and a mean age of around 60 years, ranging from about 23 to 90, were recorded for the dose-escalation cohort. Partial responses were achieved by three dose-escalation patients, of whom one had hepatocellular carcinoma and two had cutaneous melanoma. Intravenous ivuxolimab was administered to patients every 2 weeks at six dose levels: 0.01, 0.1, 0.3, 1.5, 3 and 10 mg/kg. Prior anti-PD-1, anti-PD-L1 or anti-CTLA-4 therapy was permitted, and approximately 40% of dose-escalation patients had received checkpoint inhibitors. The point of sequencing TCRbeta in the periphery was to test whether ivuxolimab changed TCR sequence diversity and drove clonal T-cell expansion. The monotherapy dose-escalation portion (N of about 50 patients) of the phase I ivuxolimab trial is reported in the paper. Study-wide findings and limitations: Antigen specificity was not determined for the clonally expanded peripheral T cells. In partial responders in the 0.1-3.0 mg/kg groups, normalized peripheral clonal expansion was found to be among the lowest, especially among CD8+ T cells. At doses of 0.1 to 3.0 mg/kg, clonal expansion of both CD4+ and CD8+ blood T cells was observed from baseline to week 6. Low levels of normalized T-cell clonal expansion were also shown by some nonresponding patients. After ivuxolimab, CD8+ T cells had more expanded clones than CD4+ T cells on average.

Genomic DNA was extracted from sorted cells for sequencing of the TCRbeta CDR3 region. The immunoSEQ Assay was used to sequence the TCRbeta CDR3 regions. TCRdb stores this immuneACCESS table with in-frame sequences only. Part of the clones is absent; in the studies checked, under half of the shortfall reflects unresolved V genes, and no reason is known for the rest. This sample lists about 60,000 clones; 83% were detected once. The leading ten clones occupy 0.7% of the sample. V loses 10 bases of germline sequence and J loses 3 bases, and the interval between the two ends is 21 bases. CDR1 and CDR2, per the germline V gene (reference sequence), are WNHNN and SYGVQD. From the cysteine through the phenylalanine, the CDR3 covers 15 amino acids. Only CDR3 DNA is held: 45 bases, read in frame from base 1.

This clonotype originated in an adult with an advanced solid tumor such as melanoma, head and neck, liver or kidney cancer. The specimen was CD4+ or CD8+ T cells sorted from blood, collected in a trial of the OX40 agonist ivuxolimab. The sequence links TRBV10-1 to TRBJ1-2; confidence is insufficient to name the D gene. The sequenced DNA: TGCGCCAACATTAATGGCGTCTGGGGTCACTATGGCTACACCTTC. It translates to CANINGVWGHYGYTF.